These T cell receptor beta chains were read from a single sample in a study of T cell responses to AZD1222 COVID-19 vaccine. Assay: immunoSEQ multiplex PCR; the TCRdb copy retains only in-frame clones and omits some. The table records 160,000 or so clones, just over 90% of them present only once. The sample consisted of peripheral blood, taken on day 0 of AZD1222 vaccination. These TCRs come from an adult in good health. CDR3s include the opening cysteine and the closing phenylalanine or tryptophan. D genes are given only for firm matches. Some rows have no size entry. The others give once, few or many, or a class for an expanded clone.

-,TRBJ2-2,-,TRBV2,TGTGCCAGCAGTTCCTACACCACGAACACCGGGGAGCTGTTTTTT,CASSSYTTNTGELFF
-,TRBJ1-1,TRBD1,TRBV3-1/TRBV3-2,TGTGCCAGCAGCCATGGGGGACAGGGAGCTTTCTTT,CASSHGGQGAFF
-,TRBJ2-5,TRBD2,TRBV19,TGTGCCAGTAGTATAATCGGACTAGCGGGAGAGACCCAGTACTTC,CASSIIGLAGETQYF
-,TRBJ2-2,-,TRBV18,TGTGCCAGCTCACCACCGAGTTTAGTAAGCGGAAAAGAGAACACCGGGGAGCTGTTTTTT,CASSPPSLVSGKENTGELFF
-,TRBJ1-4,TRBD1,TRBV4-1,TGCGCCAGCAGCCAAGATGTACAGGGGGCAGCGTTGAAACTGTTTTTT,CASSQDVQGAALKLFF
-,TRBJ1-2,-,TRBV2,TGTGCCAGTAGGACACGAAACTATGGCTACACCTTC,CASRTRNYGYTF
-,TRBJ2-1,-,TRBV7-6,TGTGCCAGCAGCCGAGGGCCGAGTTACAATGAGCAGTTCTTC,CASSRGPSYNEQFF
-,TRBJ2-7,TRBD2,TRBV28,TGTGCCAGCAGACCCGGACTAGCGCCTAGTATCCTAATCTACGAGCAGTACTTC,CASRPGLAPSILIYEQYF
-,TRBJ2-1,-,TRBV5-1,TGCGCCAGCAGCTTGGTTAGGGGTGAGCAGTTCTTC,CASSLVRGEQFF
-,TRBJ1-5,-,TRBV27,TGTGCCAGCAGTTTATTTTGGGACACGAATCAGCCCCAGCATTTT,CASSLFWDTNQPQHF
-,TRBJ2-2,TRBD2,TRBV5-6,TGTGCCAGCAGTTTAGCGGGAGGCACCGGGGAGCTGTTTTTT,CASSLAGGTGELFF
-,TRBJ1-2,-,TRBV7-4,TGTGCCAGCAGGAGACCACGTGGACTTACCTATGGCTACACCTTC,CASRRPRGLTYGYTF
-,TRBJ2-7,TRBD2,TRBV7-9,TGTGCCAGCAGCTTACCGGTAGCGGGAGGCAAAAGCTCCTACGAGCAGTACTTC,CASSLPVAGGKSSYEQYF
once,TRBJ2-5,-,TRBV25-1,TGTGCCAGCAGTGAATCTGAGGGGTGGAAGACCCAGTACTTC,CASSESEGWKTQYF
-,TRBJ1-1,TRBD1,TRBV19,TGTGCCAGTAGTATAGATCGGAACAGGGGTGACACTGAAGCTTTCTTT,CASSIDRNRGDTEAFF
-,TRBJ1-6,TRBD1,TRBV5-4,TGTGCCAGCAGCGGAAACCTACAGGGGGCGAGTCCCCTCCACTTT,CASSGNLQGASPLHF
-,TRBJ2-3,-,TRBV6-4,TGTGCCAGCAGTGAGGGAAGAAGCACAGATACGCAGTATTTT,CASSEGRSTDTQYF
-,TRBJ2-3,TRBD2,TRBV29-1,TGCAGCGCCGTCCCACCTAGCGGTACGCAGTATTTT,CSAVPPSGTQYF
-,TRBJ2-7,TRBD2,TRBV13,TGTGCCAGCAGATTAGCGGGAGGGCCGAAAAATTACTACGAGCAGTACTTC,CASRLAGGPKNYYEQYF
-,TRBJ2-1,-,TRBV6-5,TGTGCCAGCAGCATATTGCCTGATGGGGGTGAGCAGTTCTTC,CASSILPDGGEQFF
once,TRBJ2-1,TRBD2,TRBV9,TGTGCCAGCAGCGTCGGGACTAGCGGCTACAATGAGCAGTTCTTC,CASSVGTSGYNEQFF
once,TRBJ2-1,TRBD2,TRBV9,TGTGCCAGCAGCGTAGAGCCTAGCGGGGGAAATGAGCAGTTCTTC,CASSVEPSGGNEQFF
-,TRBJ2-6,-,TRBV19,TGTGCCAGTAGTAAGATCCTCACGGGGGGCCCGGGGGCCAACGTCCTGACTTTC,CASSKILTGGPGANVLTF
-,TRBJ1-5,TRBD1,TRBV28,TGTGCCAGCAGTTCCGCCGGGACAGCTGTTTGGGGCAATCAGCCCCAGCATTTT,CASSSAGTAVWGNQPQHF
-,TRBJ1-1,-,TRBV12-5,TGTGCTAGTGCGAGTTTTGCTGAAGCTTTCTTT,CASASFAEAFF
-,TRBJ1-2,TRBD1,TRBV3-1/TRBV3-2,TGTGCCAGCAGCCAGACAGGGAAGGTTGGCTACACCTTC,CASSQTGKVGYTF
-,TRBJ1-4,-,TRBV19,TGTGCCAGTAGTATAGTGGCCGGACGTAATGAAAAACTGTTTTTT,CASSIVAGRNEKLFF
-,TRBJ2-1,TRBD2,TRBV28,TGTGCCAGCCAAACGACTAGCGAAATATACAATGAGCAGTTCTTC,CASQTTSEIYNEQFF
-,TRBJ2-1,-,TRBV14,TGTGCCAGCAGCCCTAGAGTTAGCGCGCGTGACAATGAGCAGTTCTTC,CASSPRVSARDNEQFF
-,TRBJ2-3,-,TRBV10-3,TGTGCCATCAGGGGGGTTACTAGGCAACCAGATACGCAGTATTTT,CAIRGVTRQPDTQYF
-,TRBJ1-2,-,TRBV24-1,TGTGCCACCAGTCGAGGACAGATCTATGGCTACACCTTC,CATSRGQIYGYTF
few,TRBJ1-3,-,TRBV5-5,TGTGCCAGCAGCTTGGTGGCAGCGAACGGAAACACCATATATTTT,CASSLVAANGNTIYF
-,TRBJ2-2,-,TRBV9,TGTGCCAGCAGCGTTATCAGGGGGGGAGCCTTCGAGGCCGGGGAGCTGTTTTTT,CASSVIRGGAFEAGELFF
-,TRBJ2-7,-,TRBV2,TGTGCCAGCAGTCGTGGGACATCCCCCTACGAGCAGTACTTC,CASSRGTSPYEQYF
-,TRBJ2-7,TRBD2,TRBV7-2,TGTGCCAGCAGCGTATCCGGGACTAGCGGGAGGAGTCACGAGCAGTACTTC,CASSVSGTSGRSHEQYF
-,TRBJ1-1,-,TRBV10-3,TGTGCCATCAGAGGGGGGCTGACTGAAGCTTTCTTT,CAIRGGLTEAFF
-,TRBJ2-3,-,TRBV12-3/TRBV12-4,TGTGCCAGCAGTGGGACTCGCAATACGCAGTATTTT,CASSGTRNTQYF
-,TRBJ2-3,TRBD1,TRBV28,TGTGCCACCTCAGACAGGGATTTCACAGATACGCAGTATTTT,CATSDRDFTDTQYF
-,TRBJ2-1,-,TRBV7-2,TGTGCCAGCAGCTTAACCTACTTGGCCGATGAGCAGTTCTTC,CASSLTYLADEQFF
-,TRBJ2-7,-,TRBV6-5,TGTGCCAGCAGTTACTCGTCGGGACAATTCTACGAGCAGTACTTC,CASSYSSGQFYEQYF
-,TRBJ2-1,TRBD2,TRBV5-1,TGCGCCAGCAGCTCGGATGGGACTAGCGGTGAGCAGTTCTTC,CASSSDGTSGEQFF
-,TRBJ2-1,TRBD2,TRBV4-1,TGCGCCAGCAGCCAAGTATACAAGCGGGAGGGAGGAAATGAGCAGTTCTTC,CASSQVYKREGGNEQFF
-,TRBJ2-3,-,TRBV7-8,TGTGCCAGCAGCTTAGTGGTGGGGGCCACAGATACGCAGTATTTT,CASSLVVGATDTQYF
-,TRBJ2-7,TRBD2,TRBV28,TGTGCCAGCACCGGGAGGGTCTACGAGCAGTACTTC,CASTGRVYEQYF
-,TRBJ1-2,-,TRBV12-3/TRBV12-4,TGTGCCAGCAGCCCCGGCGGAGACTATGGCTACACCTTC,CASSPGGDYGYTF